These 26 T cell receptor beta chains were sequenced from one sample in a study of blood T cell repertoires in COVID-19. Assay used: immunoSEQ multiplex PCR; TCRdb lists only in-frame clones, some missing. The sample holds roughly 97,000 clones, around nine tenths seen once. Sequenced input: peripheral blood. These receptor sequences come from a human donor in a cohort sampled during active COVID-19.

The CDR3 DNA sequence: TGTGCCAGCAGTTTATGGGGGGGTACACGGGAGCAGTACTTC. Its protein product is CASSLWGGTREQYF. The gene calls are TRBV28 and TRBJ2-7, with D maybe TRBD2 (6 bases). Trimming took 0 bases from V and 7 from J, leaving 13 bases between them. Germline CDR1 is MDHEN and CDR2 is SYDVKM. This CDR3 contains 14 residues.

The chain uses TRBV5-4 and TRBJ1-1, with no clear D. The germline gives CDR1 SGHNT, CDR2 YYREEE (reference sequence). V was shortened by 4 bases and J by 5 bases, with 12 bases between the two germline ends. The CDR3 has 13 amino acids. The CDR3 DNA follows: TGTGCCAGCAGCATGACGACGGGGACTGAAGCTTTCTTT. Its translation is CASSMTTGTEAFF.

The sample holds one count of this clone. The rearrangement uses TRBV29-1 and TRBJ2-7; D unclear. Germline V lookup: CDR1 SQVTM, CDR2 ANQGSEA. V dropped 3 bases and J dropped 2 bases, with 5 bases sitting between them. The CDR3 spans 11 residues. The CDR3 DNA reads as TGCAGCGTTGAGGCAGCCTACGAGCAGTACTTC. This encodes CSVEAAYEQYF.

In this sample, this clone turned up once. J is TRBJ1-3 and V is TRBV29-1; maybe TRBD1 (5 bases). This CDR3 is built from 12 residues. Germline-derived CDR1 and CDR2 are SQVTM and ANQGSEA. V was trimmed by 4 bases and J by 4 bases, leaving 8 bases between them. The CDR3 here is CSVGTRGNTIYF. DNA of the CDR3: TGCAGCGTTGGGACACGAGGAAACACCATATATTTT.

This clone was observed a handful of times. The rearrangement uses TRBV7-9 and TRBJ2-7; the match to TRBD2 covers 11 bases. V shed 5 bases and J 5 bases; nucleotides not matched to a gene: 5. This CDR3 is 14 amino acids long. Looked up from germline, CDR1 is SEHNR and CDR2 is FQNEAQ (reference sequence). The CDR3 coding sequence is TGTGCCAGCAGCCCTCCGGGACTAGCGGACGAGCAGTACTTC. Residues: CASSPPGLADEQYF.

V gene TRBV4-3 combines with J gene TRBJ2-2; TRBD2 matches at 9 bases. From germline, CDR1 is LGHNA and CDR2 YSLEER. J was trimmed by 2 bases and V by 0 bases; bases with no gene match: 1. This CDR3 is 16 amino acids long. In nucleotides, the CDR3 is TGCGCCAGCAGCCAAGAGCGGGGGGGTAACACCGGGGAGCTGTTTTTT. Encoded protein: CASSQERGGNTGELFF.

The chain links TRBV15 to TRBJ1-2, with TRBD1 identical over 7 bases. The CDR3 runs 13 residues. CDR1 and CDR2 (germline): LNHNV, YYDKDF (reference sequence). Trimming took 5 bases from V and 4 from J; bases not matched to a gene: 4. The DNA of the CDR3 is TGTGCCACCAGCCTCCGACAGGGCTATGGCTACACCTTC. Encoded protein: CATSLRQGYGYTF.

V and J are TRBV4-2 and TRBJ2-2; 8 bases are shared with TRBD2. The V gene's germline CDR1 is LGHNA and CDR2 YNFKEQ. This CDR3 has 17 amino acids. With V trimmed by 0 bases and J by 9 bases, 12 bases remained unmatched. DNA of the CDR3: TGTGCCAGCAGCCAAGATGGGGCGGGGGGTACCTTAAGGGAGCTGTTTTTT. Its translation: CASSQDGAGGTLRELFF.

The gene calls are TRBV2 and TRBJ2-1; a possible D gene is TRBD2 (5 bases). V gave up 1 base and J gave up 12 bases, with 10 bases separating them. Germline V CDR1 and CDR2: SNHLY, FYNNEI. The CDR3 has 12 amino acids. CDR3 region: CASSEDRGTQFF. The CDR3 region has the DNA TGTGCCAGCAGTGAAGATCGGGGAACGCAGTTCTTC. Full variable domain (outside the CDR3, taken from reference TRBV2 and TRBJ2-1): EPEVTQTPSHQVTQMGQEVILRCVPISNHLYFYWYRQILGQKVEFLVSFYNNEISEKSEIFDDQFSVERPDGSNFTLKIRSTKLEDSAMYFCASSEDRGTQFFGPGTRLTVL.

The chain is built from TRBV6-1 and TRBJ2-7; D gene unclear. The CDR3 consists of 12 residues. Germline V CDR1 and CDR2: MNHNS, SASEGT. The V end lost 2 bases, the J end lost 4 bases, and 6 bases lay between the germline ends. CDR3 nucleotides: TGTGCCAGCAGTGAAACCAGGTACGAGCAGTACTTC. Translating it yields CASSETRYEQYF.

The chain carries TRBV9 and TRBJ1-4; a weak D match, TRBD1 (6 bases). The V end lost 3 bases, the J end lost 7 bases, and 16 bases lay between the germline ends. Germline loops: CDR1 SGDLS, CDR2 YYNGEE. CDR3 length: 15 amino acids. The chain's CDR3 is CASSGAQGIGEKLFF. The DNA of the CDR3 is TGTGCCAGCAGCGGGGCGCAGGGGATTGGTGAAAAACTGTTTTTT.

This CDR3 reads CASSPTSGMGAKNIQYF. The CDR3 nucleotides read TGTGCCAGCAGCCCCACTAGCGGGATGGGGGCCAAAAACATTCAGTACTTC. The chain recombines TRBV4-2 with TRBJ2-4; 10 bases map to TRBD2. Germline lookup yields CDR1 LGHNA and CDR2 YNFKEQ. Unmatched junction bases numbered 7, after V lost 4 bases and J lost 1 base. The CDR3 is made up of 17 amino acids.

The chain recombines TRBV5-4 with TRBJ1-2; a possible D gene is TRBD1 (6 bases). CDR3 length: 14 residues. Germline loops: CDR1 SGHNT, CDR2 YYREEE (reference sequence). Trimming cost V 2 bases and J 8 bases, with 16 bases left between them. CDR3 residues: CASSFLQGIVGYTF. CDR3 bases: TGTGCCAGCAGCTTTCTCCAGGGGATAGTAGGCTACACCTTC.

This clone was observed a few times. The gene calls are TRBV7-6 and TRBJ1-5; tentatively, D is TRBD1 (5 bases). Germline V gene data show CDR1 as SGHVS and CDR2 as FNYEAQ. The V gene lost 2 bases and the J gene lost 5 bases, with 13 bases spanning the gap. The CDR3 consists of 15 residues. The CDR3 DNA sequence: TGTGCCAGCAGCTTATCCGGGGGAGAGGATCAGCCCCAGCATTTT. Its translation is CASSLSGGEDQPQHF.

This sequence joins TRBV18 and TRBJ1-1; D uncertain. In germline, CDR1 is KGHSH, CDR2 LQKENI. This CDR3 region has 13 residues. V gave up 2 bases and J gave up 3 bases, with 7 bases separating them. The CDR3 region has the DNA TGTGCCAGCTCACCAGCGGGTTACACTGAAGCTTTCTTT. Its translation: CASSPAGYTEAFF. Based on the CDR3 plus reference TRBV18 and TRBJ1-1, the full variable domain is NAGVMQNPRHLVRRRGQEARLRCSPMKGHSHVYWYRQLPEEGLKFMVYLQKENIIDESGMPKERFSAEFPKEGPSILRIQQVVRGDSAAYFCASSPAGYTEAFFGQGTRLTVV.

The rearrangement joins TRBV5-1 to TRBJ1-4; D unresolved. CDR1 and CDR2 (germline): SGHRS, YFSETQ. The ends were cut back, 2 bases at V and 2 bases at J, with 7 bases in the middle. This CDR3 comprises 14 residues. The CDR3 is CASSFGRTNEKLFF. For the CDR3, the DNA is TGCGCCAGCAGCTTTGGCAGGACTAATGAAAAACTGTTTTTT.

This clone was seen a single time. J is TRBJ2-7 and V is TRBV28; unclear D gene. There are 12 residues in the CDR3. V lost 2 bases and J 6 bases, leaving 8 bases between the germline ends. The V gene's germline CDR1 is MDHEN and CDR2 SYDVKM. CDR3 nucleotide sequence: TGTGCCAGCAGTTTAGAGAGGCTCGAGCAGTACTTC. Encoded protein: CASSLERLEQYF.

V gene TRBV19 combines with J gene TRBJ2-7, with 9 bases lining up with TRBD1. CDR1 and CDR2 from the germline V gene are LNHDA and SQIVND (reference sequence). CDR3 size: 14 residues. The trim removed 5 bases at V and 6 bases at J, leaving 8 bases unmatched. The CDR3 DNA sequence: TGTGCCAGTAGTGCCGGGACAGGGACAATCGAGCAGTACTTC. Amino acid sequence: CASSAGTGTIEQYF.

The CDR3, as DNA: TGTGCCAGCAGTCCAATCGGGGACAGCCCTTGGAAAAACATTCAGTACTTC. Translation gives CASSPIGDSPWKNIQYF. The rearrangement uses TRBV11-3 and TRBJ2-4; 7 bases fit TRBD1. Trimming removed 6 bases from V and 4 bases from J; junction bases left unmatched: 15. The CDR3 is made up of 17 amino acids. The V gene's germline CDR1 is SGHNT and CDR2 YENEEA. The variable domain in full, completed from reference TRBV11-3 and TRBJ2-4, reads EAGVVQSPRYKIIEKKQPVAFWCNPISGHNTLYWYLQNLGQGPELLIRYENEEAVDDSQLPKDRFSAERLKGVDSTLKIQPAELGDSAVYLCASSPIGDSPWKNIQYFGAGTRLSVL.

The V call is TRBV14, the J call TRBJ2-2; the D gene is possibly TRBD1 (6 bases). The CDR3 length is 14 residues. Trimming removed 5 bases from V and 6 bases from J, with 13 bases in between. Germline assignment: CDR1 SGHDN and CDR2 FVKESK. Written as DNA, the CDR3 is TGTGCCAGCAGCGTCATTCAGGGGTCCGGGGAGCTGTTTTTT. This codes for CASSVIQGSGELFF.

This clone was seen a few times. The chain uses TRBV5-1 and TRBJ2-1, with TRBD2 as a possible D gene (6 bases). V gave up 7 bases and J gave up 5 bases, with 16 bases separating them. The germline gives CDR1 SGHRS, CDR2 YFSETQ. The CDR3 runs to 14 residues. The CDR3: CASESSGRHNEQFF. The DNA for the CDR3 is TGCGCCAGCGAATCCTCGGGGAGGCACAATGAGCAGTTCTTC. The entire variable domain, with the rest obtained from reference TRBV5-1 and TRBJ2-1, is as follows: KAGVTQTPRYLIKTRGQQVTLSCSPISGHRSVSWYQQTPGQGLQFLFEYFSETQRNKGNFPGRFSGRQFSNSRSEMNVSTLELGDSALYLCASESSGRHNEQFFGPGTRLTVL.

This chain's CDR3 is CASSEDRRATDTQYF. DNA for the CDR3: TGTGCCAGCAGTGAAGATAGGAGGGCCACCGATACGCAGTATTTT. J is TRBJ2-3 and V is TRBV6-1; D is perhaps TRBD2 (6 bases). Deletions cut 1 base from V and 6 bases from J, with 14 bases between. The CDR3 runs to 15 residues. Germline CDR1 MNHNS, CDR2 SASEGT.

The genes are TRBV11-3 and TRBJ2-1; 11 bases fit TRBD2. Germline CDR1 is SGHNT and CDR2 is YENEEA. The CDR3 totals 20 residues. With V trimmed by 1 base and J by 0 bases, 11 bases remained unmatched. Here the CDR3 DNA reads TGTGCCAGCAGCTTAGCTTCTAGCGGGGGGCCCACGGGCTCCTACAATGAGCAGTTCTTC. This translates into CASSLASSGGPTGSYNEQFF.

The CDR3 spells CAASYEGYSNQPQHF. The CDR3 nucleotides read TGTGCCGCATCCTACGAGGGTTATAGCAATCAGCCCCAGCATTTT. V is TRBV6-5 and J is TRBJ1-5; D is unresolved. The CDR3 has 15 amino acids. V was clipped by 11 bases and J by 0 bases, with 17 bases between them. Germline assignment: CDR1 MNHEY and CDR2 SVGAGI.

The genes are TRBV27 and TRBJ1-4, with D possibly TRBD1 on 5 matching bases. Trimming cost V 3 bases and J 10 bases, with 18 bases left between them. Germline CDR1 MNHEY, CDR2 SMNVEV (reference sequence). The CDR3 has 15 amino acids. CDR3 DNA: TGTGCCAGCAGTTTTGAAGGACTCCGGGGGGGAAAACTGTTTTTT. Protein sequence: CASSFEGLRGGKLFF.

The chain recombines TRBV30 with TRBJ2-3, with 7 positions matching TRBD2. Germline CDR1 is GTSNPN and CDR2 is SVGIG (reference sequence). This CDR3 is 15 amino acids long. Trimming cost V 3 bases and J 0 bases; bases outside gene matches: 6. CDR3 loop: CAWSPSGLSTDTQYF. CDR3 in DNA: TGTGCCTGGAGCCCTAGCGGACTAAGCACAGATACGCAGTATTTT.